This T cell receptor (beta chain) originates from a study of blood T cell repertoires in COVID-19. Assay used: immunoSEQ multiplex PCR; TCRdb lists only in-frame clones, some missing. The top ten clones hold roughly 3.5% of a sample with about 80,000 clones, 80% to 85% of them seen once. Trimming shortened V by 7 bases and J by 2 bases, and 14 bases separated the two germline ends. This CDR3 region has 14 residues. Germline V lookup: CDR1 ENHRY, CDR2 SYGVKD. This clonotype originated in a man aged 45 to 65 with acute or convalescent COVID-19. The source material was peripheral blood. The chain carries TRBV10-3 and TRBJ1-2; D is possibly TRBD1 (6 bases). The CDR3, as DNA: TGTGCCATCACCGAACAGGGAGCCAACTATGGCTACACCTTC. It is translated as CAITEQGANYGYTF.